The rows below give T cell receptor beta chains drawn from one sample of a study of blood T cell repertoires in COVID-19. The method was immunoSEQ multiplex PCR; TCRdb's version includes in-frame clones alone and lacks a portion of them. The table has about 200,000 clones, approximately 88% seen once; the top ten hold around 8.9%. The sequenced sample consisted of PBMCs or T cells enriched from blood (not recorded which). All receptors come from a woman aged 18-29 years who had recovered from COVID-19. Each CDR3 is given with its conserved first and last residue. Each record gives: CDR3 length, D gene, J gene, V gene, clone size, CDR3 protein, CDR3 DNA. A D gene is named only where the DNA matches it firmly. For some rows the clone size is stated as once, few or many, or as a class when expanded; others skip it.

>14|TRBD2|TRBJ2-6|TRBV5-1|once
CASSRGDGANVLTF
TGCGCCAGCAGCCGGGGGGATGGGGCCAACGTCCTGACTTTC
>14|TRBD2|TRBJ2-4|TRBV3-1/TRBV3-2|-
CASSQDSGVSIQYF
TGTGCCAGCAGCCAAGACAGCGGGGTTTCCATTCAGTACTTC
>13|TRBD1|TRBJ1-1|TRBV6-5|-
CASRSPGGTEAFF
TGTGCCAGCAGATCCCCAGGGGGCACTGAAGCTTTCTTT
>13|-|TRBJ1-2|TRBV7-9|-
CASSPEDSYGYTF
TGTGCCAGCAGCCCCGAGGACTCCTATGGCTACACCTTC
>16|TRBD2|TRBJ2-7|TRBV11-2|-
CASSLYLAGGTYEQYF
TGTGCCAGCAGCTTATATCTTGCGGGGGGAACCTACGAGCAGTACTTC
>11|-|TRBJ2-1|TRBV28|few
CASTGYNEQFF
TGTGCCAGCACAGGATACAATGAGCAGTTCTTC
>16|TRBD2|TRBJ2-2|TRBV6-2/TRBV6-3|-
CASSYIPSGGDGELFF
TGTGCCAGCAGTTACATCCCCAGCGGGGGGGACGGGGAGCTGTTTTTT
>13|TRBD1|TRBJ1-2|TRBV9|-
CASSGDRGHGYTF
TGTGCCAGCAGCGGGGACAGGGGGCATGGCTACACCTTC
>13|-|TRBJ1-2|TRBV4-2|-
CASSPRGSHGYTF
TGTGCCAGCAGCCCGAGGGGGAGTCATGGCTACACCTTC
>14|-|TRBJ1-2|TRBV5-8|-
CASSLNLRDYGYTF
TGTGCCAGCAGCCTTAACCTCCGGGACTATGGCTACACCTTC
>14|-|TRBJ1-2|TRBV27|few
CASSPRRGEGGYTF
TGTGCCAGCAGTCCCCGAAGAGGGGAGGGTGGCTACACCTTC
>13|-|TRBJ1-2|TRBV6-2/TRBV6-3|once
CASSYVPRYGYTF
TGTGCCAGCAGTTACGTTCCTCGCTATGGCTACACCTTC
>12|-|TRBJ1-1|TRBV14|once
CASSRGRTEAFF
TGTGCCAGCAGTAGGGGTCGGACTGAAGCTTTCTTT
>15|-|TRBJ1-1|TRBV27|-
CASSPTFGEGSGAFF
TGTGCCAGCAGTCCTACCTTCGGGGAGGGGTCTGGAGCTTTCTTT
>14|TRBD1|TRBJ2-7|TRBV11-2|-
CASSGTGKPYEQYF
TGTGCCAGCAGCGGGACAGGGAAACCCTACGAGCAGTACTTC
>17|TRBD2|TRBJ2-2|TRBV7-3|-
CASSQPGLEDGAGELFF
TGTGCCAGCAGCCAGCCGGGACTAGAGGACGGCGCCGGGGAGCTGTTTTTT
>13|TRBD1|TRBJ1-5|TRBV30|-
CAWGQGGNQPQHF
TGTGCCTGGGGACAGGGAGGGAATCAGCCCCAGCATTTT